The 28 T cell receptor beta chains below all came from one sample that was sequenced in a study of Ad26.COV2.S vaccination and SARS-CoV-2 variants. This table comes from immunoSEQ multiplex PCR, and its TCRdb copy is limited to in-frame clones, with some not included. The table shows 300,000 to 400,000 clones, with around nine tenths occurring only once. Noted treatment: some 20 received Ad26.COV2.S at low or high dose, single or two shots; about 5 received placebo; per-sample allocation not given. After the first vaccine or placebo injection, samples were drawn on day 63. Sequenced here: peripheral blood, sampled in a trial of Ad26.COV2.S vaccine versus placebo. All receptors come from a person aged 18 to 65 who received the Ad26.COV2.S COVID-19 vaccine or a placebo.

This clone was seen once. The chain couples TRBV7-8 to TRBJ2-5; 10 nucleotides line up with TRBD1. This CDR3 has 14 residues. V dropped 3 bases and J dropped 5; count of bases not matched to a gene: 3. Germline values: CDR1 SGHVS, CDR2 FQNEAQ. The CDR3 sequence: CASSLGQGHETQYF. Written as DNA, the CDR3 is TGTGCCAGCAGCTTGGGACAGGGGCACGAGACCCAGTACTTC.

The chain combines TRBV27 with TRBJ2-1; the D call may be TRBD1 or TRBD2 (6 bases each). CDR3 length: 14 amino acids. The V end was cut by 7 bases, the J end by 9 bases, with 19 bases between. From germline, CDR1 is MNHEY and CDR2 SMNVEV (reference sequence). The CDR3 DNA is TGTGCCAGCAAGGACAGATCTAGCGCTGGTGAGCAGTTCTTC. Residues: CASKDRSSAGEQFF.

V usage is TRBV15 and J usage is TRBJ2-3, with 9 bases that match TRBD2. CDR1 is LNHNV and CDR2 is YYDKDF in the germline V gene (reference sequence). Trimming at V came to 1 base and at J to 1 base, leaving 6 bases not matched to a gene. CDR3 length equals 17 residues. The CDR3 DNA reads as TGTGCCACCAGCAGAGGGGTTAGCGGGAGCGGCACAGATACGCAGTATTTT. Residues: CATSRGVSGSGTDTQYF.

The rearrangement joins TRBV20-1 to TRBJ2-7, with D possibly being TRBD1 (6 bases). The CDR3 covers 11 residues. Trimming left V 6 bases short and J 4 bases short, with 10 bases between. Per germline, CDR1 DFQATT and CDR2 SNEGSKA (reference sequence). Here the CDR3 DNA reads TGCAGTGCCCGGGACATTTACGAGCAGTACTTC. Its translation is CSARDIYEQYF.

In DNA, the CDR3 is TGTGCCAGCAGTTACTCTAGAATGGGACTAGGAAACACCATATATTTT. Its translation is CASSYSRMGLGNTIYF. The V call is TRBV6-5, the J call TRBJ1-3; D may be TRBD1 (5 bases). The CDR3 is made up of 16 amino acids. V was cut by 0 bases and J by 4 bases, with 13 bases left in between. The V gene's germline CDR1 is MNHEY and CDR2 SVGAGI.

The chain combines TRBV5-4 with TRBJ2-7; a possible D gene is TRBD2 (5 bases). The CDR3 length is 14 residues. CDR1 SGHNT and CDR2 YYREEE come from the germline V gene (reference sequence). V lost 2 bases and J 5 bases, leaving 14 bases between the germline ends. In DNA form, the CDR3 reads TGTGCCAGCAGCTTAGGATCGGGGAATGACGAGCAGTACTTC. It encodes CASSLGSGNDEQYF.

A few counts support this clone. This chain connects TRBV18 to TRBJ2-3; weak D call: TRBD1 (6 bases). Germline V gives CDR1 KGHSH, CDR2 LQKENI. V lost 2 bases, J lost 9 bases, and 12 bases lay in between. The CDR3 totals 13 residues. The CDR3 region is CASSPSEQGTQYF. Here the CDR3 DNA reads TGTGCCAGCTCACCAAGTGAACAGGGCACGCAGTATTTT.

The chain uses TRBV5-6 and TRBJ1-1, with 7 positions matching TRBD1. Germline-derived CDR1 and CDR2 are SGHDT and YYEEEE. Trimming at V came to 4 bases and at J to 1 base, leaving 4 bases not matched to a gene. The CDR3 sequence is 14 residues long. CDR3 DNA sequence: TGTGCCAGCAGCCCACAGGGGTGGAACACTGAAGCTTTCTTT. Protein sequence: CASSPQGWNTEAFF.

The J gene is TRBJ1-1, the V gene TRBV12-3 or TRBV12-4, with 9 nucleotides matching TRBD1. V shed 6 bases and J 4 bases; nucleotides not matched to a gene: 3. This CDR3 contains 13 residues. CDR3 sequence (DNA): TGTGCCAGCAGGATGACAGGGGGCACTGAAGCTTTCTTT. Amino acids: CASRMTGGTEAFF.

CDR3 sequence (DNA): TGTGCCAGCAGCTCGTGGACAGCCCAAGAGACCCAGTACTTC. This gives the protein CASSSWTAQETQYF. The genes are TRBV5-4 and TRBJ2-5, with D possibly being TRBD1 (6 bases). CDR1 and CDR2 from the germline V gene are SGHNT and YYREEE (reference sequence). Trimming removed 3 bases at V and 1 base at J, with 10 bases between. CDR3 length: 14 amino acids.

The genes are TRBV6-2 or TRBV6-3 and TRBJ2-1, with a possible D match to TRBD2 (5 bases). This CDR3 has 18 residues. The ends were cut back, 2 bases at V and 2 bases at J, with 19 bases in the middle. From germline, CDR1 is MNHEY and CDR2 SVGEGT. For the CDR3, the DNA is TGTGCCAGCAGTTACCACCCAGCGGTAGGAGCTACCTACAATGAGCAGTTCTTC. Amino acids: CASSYHPAVGATYNEQFF.

The J gene is TRBJ1-4, the V gene TRBV5-6; the D gene is possibly TRBD1 (5 bases). The CDR3 extends over 18 amino acids. V shed 2 bases and J shed 4 bases, with 21 bases lying between them. Per the germline V gene, CDR1 is SGHDT and CDR2 is YYEEEE. CDR3: CASSFKGVEGRLNEKLFF. CDR3 coding DNA: TGTGCCAGCAGCTTCAAAGGGGTGGAGGGAAGACTTAATGAAAAACTGTTTTTT. The full variable domain, completed using reference TRBV5-6 and TRBJ1-4, is DAGVTQSPTHLIKTRGQQVTLRCSPKSGHDTVSWYQQALGQGPQFIFQYYEEEERQRGNFPDRFSGHQFPNYSSELNVNALLLGDSALYLCASSFKGVEGRLNEKLFFGSGTQLSVL.

The V gene is TRBV4-1, the J gene TRBJ2-7, with a possible D match to TRBD1 (5 bases). This CDR3 comprises 14 residues. CDR1 and CDR2 from the germline V gene are MGHRA and YSYEKL. The germline V and J ends were trimmed by 1 base and 0 bases, with 7 bases remaining between them. This CDR3 is CASSQGQGSYEQYF. The CDR3 DNA sequence: TGCGCCAGCAGCCAAGGGCAGGGCTCCTACGAGCAGTACTTC.

This clone was recorded once. This rearrangement joins TRBV18 to TRBJ1-5; D gene unclear. CDR1 is KGHSH and CDR2 is LQKENI in the germline V gene. The CDR3 is 15 residues long. Between the trimmed V and J ends, which lost 3 bases and 4 bases, there was a span of 13 bases. The CDR3 DNA is TGTGCCAGCTCACCCCGGACTTCAGTTAATCAGCCCCAGCATTTT. It is translated as CASSPRTSVNQPQHF.

V usage is TRBV9 and J usage is TRBJ2-5; 9 bases are a match to TRBD1. Germline CDR1 SGDLS, CDR2 YYNGEE. V dropped 0 bases and J dropped 5; count of bases not matched to a gene: 2. This CDR3 is built from 14 residues. The CDR3 sequence: CASSVDRGQETQYF. The CDR3 coding sequence is TGTGCCAGCAGCGTAGACAGGGGGCAGGAGACCCAGTACTTC.

This clone was observed a few times. The rearrangement links TRBV28 to TRBJ1-5; possibly TRBD1 for D (6 bases). Germline V gives CDR1 MDHEN, CDR2 SYDVKM. Trimming shortened V by 2 bases and J by 6 bases, and 8 bases separated the two germline ends. This CDR3 contains 13 residues. As DNA, the CDR3 is TGTGCCAGCAGTTTAAAAGGGGGTCAGCCCCAGCATTTT. It translates to CASSLKGGQPQHF.

The chain is built from TRBV6-2 or TRBV6-3 and TRBJ1-1; 9 bases are shared with TRBD1. The length of the CDR3 is 14 residues. J gave up 1 base and V 5 bases, and 2 bases lay outside the gene matches. The germline V gene encodes CDR1 MNHEY and CDR2 SVGEGT. The CDR3 coding sequence is TGTGCCAGCAGTAAGGACAGGGGGAACACTGAAGCTTTCTTT. Protein: CASSKDRGNTEAFF.

This rearrangement joins TRBV10-2 to TRBJ1-6; D unclear. The CDR3 extends over 14 amino acids. V was pared by 2 bases and J by 4 bases, with 6 bases between. Germline CDR1 is WSHSY and CDR2 is SAAADI. CDR3 sequence reads: CASSEVGYNSPLHF. The CDR3, as DNA: TGCGCCAGCAGTGAGGTGGGGTATAATTCACCCCTCCACTTT.

This chain links TRBV5-1 with TRBJ1-4; D gene ambiguous. The germline V and J ends were trimmed by 1 base and 7 bases, with 8 bases remaining between them. The CDR3 consists of 13 residues. The V gene's germline CDR1 is SGHRS and CDR2 YFSETQ. The CDR3 region has the DNA TGCGCCAGCAGCTTGTATCCGGCTGAAAAACTGTTTTTT. Translating gives CASSLYPAEKLFF.

This chain uses TRBV2 with TRBJ2-7; 8 nucleotides line up with TRBD2. Germline lookup yields CDR1 SNHLY and CDR2 FYNNEI. The CDR3 consists of 16 residues. V shed 6 bases, J shed 4 bases, and the junction held 14 bases outside the gene matches. The CDR3 DNA follows: TGTGCCAGCAGCCTAAAAGAGCGGGAGTGGAATTACGAGCAGTACTTC. This encodes CASSLKEREWNYEQYF.

This clone came up a few times. The genes are TRBV19 and TRBJ1-6; no firm D call. CDR3 length equals 15 residues. V lost 1 base and J lost 7, with 11 bases in between. The V gene's germline CDR1 is LNHDA and CDR2 SQIVND (reference sequence). The CDR3 DNA is TGTGCCAGTAGTATAGGTGCGGGAGAAAATTCACCCCTCCACTTT. Protein product: CASSIGAGENSPLHF.

V and J are TRBV19 and TRBJ1-4; TRBD1 agrees at 8 bases. CDR3 size: 16 residues. With V trimmed by 5 bases and J by 3 bases, 8 bases remained unmatched. CDR1 LNHDA and CDR2 SQIVND come from the germline V gene (reference sequence). The CDR3 loop reads CASSLRQGYPNEKLFF. The CDR3 nucleotides are TGTGCCAGTAGTTTGCGACAGGGGTATCCTAATGAAAAACTGTTTTTT.

CDR3 amino acids: CASSYGTGGEQFF. CDR3 nucleotide sequence: TGTGCCAGCAGCTATGGGACAGGGGGTGAGCAGTTCTTC. J is TRBJ2-1 and V is TRBV11-3; 11 nucleotides align to TRBD1. Germline CDR1 SGHNT, CDR2 YENEEA. The V gene end was trimmed by 4 bases and the J gene end by 9 bases; junction bases not matched to a gene: 2. This CDR3 is 13 amino acids long.

This clone came up once. The genes are TRBV18 and TRBJ1-1; 7 bases match TRBD1. The germline V gene encodes CDR1 KGHSH and CDR2 LQKENI. This CDR3 contains 14 residues. Trimming cost V 2 bases and J 5 bases; bases outside gene matches: 5. As DNA, the CDR3 is TGTGCCAGCTCACCAACTCAGGGGGGGACTGAAGCTTTCTTT. Protein product: CASSPTQGGTEAFF.

CDR3 sequence: CAISPSGYYEQYF. CDR3 DNA sequence: TGTGCCATCTCGCCTAGCGGTTACTACGAGCAGTACTTC. The genes are TRBV10-3 and TRBJ2-7, with 7 bases matching TRBD2. The CDR3 is 13 residues long. Germline V CDR1 and CDR2: ENHRY, SYGVKD. J was trimmed by 3 bases and V by 8 bases; bases with no gene match: 7.

J is TRBJ1-6 and V is TRBV5-1, with TRBD1 as a possible D gene (5 bases). The CDR3 length is 14 residues. The germline CDR1 and CDR2 sequences are SGHRS and YFSETQ. V lost 4 bases, J lost 5 bases, and 10 bases lay in between. CDR3 loop: CASSREGNNSPLHF. The CDR3 DNA sequence: TGCGCCAGCAGCCGCGAGGGGAATAATTCACCCCTCCACTTT.

The genes are TRBV2 and TRBJ1-1; a possible D gene is TRBD1 (5 bases). Trimming pared 5 bases from V and 2 bases from J, leaving 9 bases between. Germline V CDR1 and CDR2: SNHLY, FYNNEI. The CDR3 has 13 amino acids. The CDR3 sequence is CASSPGPNTEAFF. The CDR3 DNA reads TGTGCCAGCAGTCCGGGACCCAACACTGAAGCTTTCTTT. Drawing the rest from reference TRBV2 and TRBJ1-1, the complete variable domain is EPEVTQTPSHQVTQMGQEVILRCVPISNHLYFYWYRQILGQKVEFLVSFYNNEISEKSEIFDDQFSVERPDGSNFTLKIRSTKLEDSAMYFCASSPGPNTEAFFGQGTRLTVV.

V usage is TRBV3-1 (or the pseudogene TRBV3-2) and J usage is TRBJ1-5; tentatively, D is TRBD1 (6 bases). Looked up from germline, CDR1 is LGHDT and CDR2 is YNNKEL (reference sequence). Trimming took off 5 bases at V and 0 bases at J, with 14 bases between the two ends. The CDR3 loop spans 16 amino acids. The CDR3 region is CASSGGGRLSNQPQHF. The CDR3 region has the DNA TGTGCCAGCAGCGGGGGCGGGCGCCTTAGCAATCAGCCCCAGCATTTT.